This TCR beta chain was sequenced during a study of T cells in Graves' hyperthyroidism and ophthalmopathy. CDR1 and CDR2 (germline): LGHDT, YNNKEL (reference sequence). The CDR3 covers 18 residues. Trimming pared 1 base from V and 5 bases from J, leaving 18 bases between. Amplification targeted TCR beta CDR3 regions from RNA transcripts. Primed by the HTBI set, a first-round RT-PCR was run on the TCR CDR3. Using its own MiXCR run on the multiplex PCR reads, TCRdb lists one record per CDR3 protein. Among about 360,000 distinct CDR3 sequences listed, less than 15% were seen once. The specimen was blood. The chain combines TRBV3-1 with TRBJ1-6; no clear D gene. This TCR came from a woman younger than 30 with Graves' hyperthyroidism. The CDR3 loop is CASSQVTRTSPNNSPLHF. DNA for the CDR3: TGTGCCAGCAGCCAAGTCACCCGGACCTCTCCCAATAATTCACCCCTCCACTTT.